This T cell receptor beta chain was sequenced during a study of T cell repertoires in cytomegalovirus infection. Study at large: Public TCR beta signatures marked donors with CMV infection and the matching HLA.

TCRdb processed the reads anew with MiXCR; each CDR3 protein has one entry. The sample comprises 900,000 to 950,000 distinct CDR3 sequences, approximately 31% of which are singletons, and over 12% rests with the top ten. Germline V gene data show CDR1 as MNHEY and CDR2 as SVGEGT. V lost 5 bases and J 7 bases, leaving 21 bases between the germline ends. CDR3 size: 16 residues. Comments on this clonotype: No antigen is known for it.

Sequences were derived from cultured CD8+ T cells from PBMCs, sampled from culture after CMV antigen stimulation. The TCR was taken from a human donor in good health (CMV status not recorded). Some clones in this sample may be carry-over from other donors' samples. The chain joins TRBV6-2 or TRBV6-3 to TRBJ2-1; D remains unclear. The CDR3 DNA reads TGTGCCAGCAGTCCGGTCGGGCAACCCGTGGGGAATGAGCAGTTCTTC. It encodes CASSPVGQPVGNEQFF.